This passage covers 29 T cell receptor beta chains from one sample sequenced in a study of blood T cells in healthy people across ages. The use of a sample-barcoded 5' primer and a J-beta primer mix characterized a second PCR of roughly 7 to 12 cycles. One entry per CDR3 protein, called by TCRdb with MiXCR from the 5' RACE reads. The sample contains 630,000 or so distinct CDR3 sequences, roughly 30% of which appear only once. The sample taken for sequencing was blood. The receptors were gathered from a woman of 80 years or more in good health.

This clonotype has at least ten counts. V and J are TRBV15 and TRBJ2-1; 11 nucleotides match TRBD2. V dropped 0 bases and J dropped 1; count of bases not matched to a gene: 5. Germline lookup yields CDR1 LNHNV and CDR2 YYDKDF (reference sequence). This CDR3 is built from 18 residues. CDR3 amino acids: CATSRDGSGGASYNEQFF. The CDR3 nucleotides read TGTGCCACCAGCAGAGATGGTAGCGGGGGGGCTTCCTACAATGAGCAGTTCTTC.

This clonotype was detected only a few times. A single base separates this from a much larger clone, so it may be a read error. The V gene is TRBV7-8, the J gene TRBJ2-1, with 8 nucleotides matching TRBD2. The J call is uncertain, as TRBJ2-7 better fits the DNA end. The CDR3 contains 17 residues. From germline, CDR1 is SGHVS and CDR2 FQNEAQ. CDR3 DNA sequence: TGTGCCAGCAGCTCCAAGTCCGGGACTAGGAACTACAATGAGCAGTACTTC. Translation: CASSSKSGTRNYNEQYF.

In this sample, this clonotype turned up many times. The chain couples TRBV20-1 to TRBJ1-2, with TRBD1 matching over 8 bases. The J segment lost 5 bases and the V segment lost 0 bases, leaving 5 bases of the junction unmatched. The CDR3 consists of 14 residues. CDR1 is DFQATT, CDR2 SNEGSKA, per germline (reference sequence). CDR3 in DNA: TGCAGTGCTAGAGATACAGACAGGGGTTATGGCTACACCTTC. Translation gives CSARDTDRGYGYTF.

Note on this clonotype: A read error may explain this, as a much larger clone is one base away. The chain carries TRBV29-1 and TRBJ1-5, with D uncertain. CDR1 and CDR2 from the germline V gene are SQVTM and ANQGSEA. The CDR3 contains 13 residues. For the CDR3, the DNA is TGCAGCGTTGCGGACGATAGCAATCAGCCCCTGCATTTT. Translated, it gives CSVADDSNQPLHF.

The rearrangement links TRBV18 to TRBJ1-1; D is possibly TRBD1 (6 bases). From germline, CDR1 is KGHSH and CDR2 LQKENI. The germline V and J ends were trimmed by 6 bases and 0 bases, with 17 bases remaining between them. The CDR3 length is 16 residues. The CDR3 DNA reads as TGTGCCAGCTCCCGACGAGCTCGACAGGTGAACACTGAAGCTTTCTTT. Protein sequence: CASSRRARQVNTEAFF.

On this clonotype itself: One base away lies a much larger clone, so this may be a sequencing read error. This chain uses TRBV5-1 with TRBJ2-1; the D gene could be TRBD1 or TRBD2 (5 bases each). The germline V and J ends were trimmed by 4 bases and 8 bases, with 22 bases remaining between them. The CDR3 contains 16 residues. Germline V CDR1 and CDR2: SGHRS, YFSETQ. CDR3 amino acids: CASSPPGDPFVDEQFF. CDR3 nucleotide sequence: TGCGCCAGCAGCCCCCCCGGGGACCCTTTTGTTGATGAGCAGTTCTTC.

This clonotype was counted only a few times. The V and J genes are TRBV20-1 and TRBJ2-1, with TRBD2 as a possible D gene (5 bases). The J call may be incorrect, as the DNA end agrees better with TRBJ2-7. Germline lookup yields CDR1 DFQATT and CDR2 SNEGSKA (reference sequence). CDR3 length: 11 amino acids. CDR3 region: CSARTDNEQYF. CDR3 DNA: TGCAGTGCCCGGACTGACAATGAGCAGTACTTC.

This chain uses TRBV5-1 with TRBJ2-3; possibly TRBD1 for D (6 bases). Trimming pared 6 bases from V and 6 bases from J, leaving 23 bases between. The CDR3 length is 16 residues. Germline V gene lookup returns CDR1 SGHRS and CDR2 YFSETQ. The CDR3 loop is CASTNTGFREWDTQYF. The CDR3 DNA follows: TGCGCCAGCACGAATACAGGGTTCCGAGAATGGGATACGCAGTATTTT.

To note about this clonotype: A read error may explain this, as a much larger clone is one base away. This sequence joins TRBV30 and TRBJ2-5, with D hard to call. The germline V gene has CDR1 GTSNPN and CDR2 SVGIG (reference sequence). Deletions cut 8 bases from V and 11 bases from J, with 15 bases between. CDR3 length equals 10 residues. The CDR3 spells CALGGLEQYF. CDR3 in DNA: TGTGCCCTTGGCGGCCTGGAGCAGTACTTC.

This clonotype has just a few counts. The chain joins TRBV27 to TRBJ2-7; D could derive from TRBD1 or TRBD2 (6 bases each). The J call is uncertain, as TRBJ2-5 better fits the DNA end. Germline V CDR1 and CDR2: MNHEY, SMNVEV (reference sequence). This CDR3 region has 15 residues. CDR3 in amino acids: CASNPGRGPSGTQYF. The CDR3 bases are TGTGCCAGCAACCCTGGACGGGGGCCTTCGGGGACCCAGTACTTC.

Remarks on this clonotype: The junction differs from germline at one of its ends, possibly a read error. The chain has TRBV5-1 and TRBJ1-2, with 7 bases matching TRBD1. Germline lookup yields CDR1 SGHRS and CDR2 YFSETQ. This CDR3 is built from 14 residues. The CDR3 DNA reads TGCGCCGGCAGCTTGTCAGGGGGGGAGTATGGCTACACCTTC. It yields the protein CAGSLSGGEYGYTF.

This clonotype was recorded at least ten times. The chain carries TRBV24-1 and TRBJ2-3; the match to TRBD2 covers 7 bases. Trimming cost V 4 bases and J 1 base; bases outside gene matches: 4. The V gene's germline CDR1 is KGHDR and CDR2 SFDVKD. The CDR3 has 15 amino acids. CDR3 sequence reads: CATSESGVGTDTQYF. CDR3 DNA: TGTGCCACCAGTGAGAGCGGGGTCGGCACAGATACGCAGTATTTT.

The chain recombines TRBV20-1 with TRBJ2-3; 10 bases are a match to TRBD2. The ends lost 0 bases at V and 2 bases at J; junction bases unmatched: 5. The CDR3 length is 16 residues. Germline V gene data show CDR1 as DFQATT and CDR2 as SNEGSKA (reference sequence). CDR3 coding DNA: TGCAGTGCTAGAGATTTACTAGCGGGGACCACAGATACGCAGTATTTT. The encoded protein is CSARDLLAGTTDTQYF.

The chain couples TRBV28 to TRBJ2-1; 9 nucleotides agree with TRBD1. Germline V gene sequence: CDR1 MDHEN, CDR2 SYDVKM. This CDR3 comprises 19 residues. Trimming took 8 bases from V and 1 from J; bases not matched to a gene: 18. The DNA for the CDR3 is TGTGCCAGCCGAGGGCACACTCTCGGGACAGGGAAATCCTACAATGAGCAGTTCTTC. This sequence encodes CASRGHTLGTGKSYNEQFF.

This clonotype has at least ten counts. V is TRBV9 and J is TRBJ2-6; the D is unclear. This CDR3 is 16 amino acids long. Germline values: CDR1 SGDLS, CDR2 YYNGEE. V shed 0 bases and J shed 2 bases, with 9 bases lying between them. DNA of the CDR3: TGTGCCAGCAGCGTAGGCTCGGCAGCTGGGGCCAACGTCCTGACTTTC. This gives the protein CASSVGSAAGANVLTF.

This clonotype occurred many times. V usage is TRBV6-6 and J usage is TRBJ1-6; D is unclear. V lost 7 bases and J 1 base, leaving 14 bases between the germline ends. This CDR3 has 16 residues. The germline V gene encodes CDR1 MNHNY and CDR2 SVGAGI (reference sequence). The CDR3, as DNA: TGTGCCAGCACCACAACGCTGACGTCCTATAATTCACCCCTCCACTTT. This translates into CASTTTLTSYNSPLHF.

The chain is built from TRBV13 and TRBJ2-7; D call uncertain. The V gene lost 3 bases and the J gene lost 4 bases, with 16 bases spanning the gap. The CDR3 extends over 15 amino acids. CDR1 is PRHDT and CDR2 is FYEKMQ in the germline V gene (reference sequence). The CDR3 DNA sequence: TGTGCCAGCAGCTTGTATGATGGCGGTGGTTACGAGCAGTACTTC. This gives the protein CASSLYDGGGYEQYF.

This clonotype was found many times. V is TRBV18 and J is TRBJ2-7; unclear D gene. Trimming pared 3 bases from V and 2 bases from J, leaving 8 bases between. Germline V gives CDR1 KGHSH, CDR2 LQKENI. The CDR3 runs 13 residues. CDR3 in DNA: TGTGCCAGCTCACCTCTCGATCCCTACGAGCAGTACTTC. It codes for CASSPLDPYEQYF.

This chain links TRBV5-4 with TRBJ1-4; D is uncertain. The germline CDR1 and CDR2 sequences are SGHNT and YYREEE (reference sequence). The CDR3 runs 15 residues. The V gene lost 0 bases and the J gene lost 6 bases, with 12 bases spanning the gap. The CDR3 here is CASSLEGPRHEKLFF. The CDR3 nucleotides read TGTGCCAGCAGCTTGGAAGGCCCGCGTCATGAAAAACTGTTTTTT.

The table lists this clonotype with a few counts. Given a much more abundant clone one base away, this may be a read error. The chain recombines TRBV4-1 with TRBJ2-3, with D tentatively TRBD1 (6 bases). The CDR3 length is 16 residues. Deletions cut 5 bases from V and 4 bases from J, with 19 bases between. Germline V CDR1 and CDR2: MGHRA, YSYEKL. The DNA for the CDR3 is TGCGCCAGCAGCAGCAGTATACAGGGAGTCGCAGATACGCAGTATTTT. It encodes CASSSSIQGVADTQYF.

This clonotype was observed at least ten times. The chain links TRBV7-2 to TRBJ1-2; D might be TRBD1 (5 bases). Deletions cut 2 bases from V and 7 bases from J, with 20 bases between. From germline, CDR1 is SGHTA and CDR2 FQGNSA. This CDR3 comprises 16 residues. CDR3 residues: CASSLIPGLVDLGYTF. The CDR3 DNA sequence: TGTGCCAGCAGCTTAATCCCAGGGTTAGTGGATCTTGGCTACACCTTC.

V is TRBV5-1 and J is TRBJ1-6; D call uncertain. CDR3 length equals 15 residues. The V end was cut by 3 bases, the J end by 8 bases, with 15 bases between. Germline V lookup: CDR1 SGHRS, CDR2 YFSETQ. In nucleotides, the CDR3 is TGCGCCAGCAGCTCCTATACATCAAGGGATTCACCCCTCCACTTT. It codes for CASSSYTSRDSPLHF.

This clonotype was detected ten times or more. The gene calls are TRBV5-1 and TRBJ2-1; maybe TRBD1 (6 bases). The CDR3 is made up of 11 amino acids. The ends were cut back, 5 bases at V and 10 bases at J, with 10 bases in the middle. Germline V gene sequence: CDR1 SGHRS, CDR2 YFSETQ. CDR3 sequence: CASREGTEQFF. As DNA, the CDR3 is TGCGCCAGCAGGGAAGGGACAGAGCAGTTCTTC. The entire variable domain, with the rest obtained from reference TRBV5-1 and TRBJ2-1, is as follows: KAGVTQTPRYLIKTRGQQVTLSCSPISGHRSVSWYQQTPGQGLQFLFEYFSETQRNKGNFPGRFSGRQFSNSRSEMNVSTLELGDSALYLCASREGTEQFFGPGTRLTVL.

This clonotype was observed at least ten times. The chain employs TRBV19 and TRBJ2-6; D uncertain. V was cut by 8 bases and J by 0 bases, with 5 bases left in between. The CDR3 runs 13 residues. Germline V CDR1 and CDR2: LNHDA, SQIVND (reference sequence). The CDR3 reads CASGSSGANVLTF. The CDR3 DNA reads TGTGCCAGTGGCAGCTCTGGGGCCAACGTCCTGACTTTC.

As to this clonotype: A junction end diverges from the germline sequence, so it may reflect a read error. The rearrangement links TRBV12-3 or TRBV12-4 to TRBJ2-3, with D perhaps TRBD1 or TRBD2 (5 bases each). The CDR3 is 15 residues long. CDR3 protein: CASSLQGARTDTEYF. The CDR3 nucleotides are TGTGCCAGCAGTTTGCAGGGAGCAAGAACAGATACGGAGTATTTT.

This clonotype was counted many times. The V gene is TRBV7-8, the J gene TRBJ1-2; D call uncertain. V was pared by 3 bases and J by 2 bases, with 10 bases between. Germline V CDR1 and CDR2: SGHVS, FQNEAQ. This CDR3 is 14 amino acids long. The CDR3 here is CASSFSDGNYGYTF. In nucleotides, the CDR3 is TGTGCCAGCAGCTTCTCGGACGGGAACTATGGCTACACCTTC.

The chain recombines TRBV2 with TRBJ2-2; D might be TRBD2 (5 bases). Germline V CDR1 and CDR2: SNHLY, FYNNEI. The V end was cut by 4 bases, the J end by 7 bases, with 16 bases between. This CDR3 region has 15 residues. The CDR3 nucleotides are TGTGCCAGCAGTGTAAACGCTTTAGGAGGCGGGGAGCTGTTTTTT. Translating it yields CASSVNALGGGELFF. The full variable domain, rest sourced from reference TRBV2 and TRBJ2-2, is EPEVTQTPSHQVTQMGQEVILRCVPISNHLYFYWYRQILGQKVEFLVSFYNNEISEKSEIFDDQFSVERPDGSNFTLKIRSTKLEDSAMYFCASSVNALGGGELFFGEGSRLTVL.

This clonotype has ten or more counts. The chain couples TRBV5-1 to TRBJ2-3; a weak D match, TRBD1 (6 bases). Per germline, CDR1 SGHRS and CDR2 YFSETQ. This CDR3 has 17 amino acids. With 5 bases removed from V and 4 bases from J, the gap between germline ends came to 23 bases. CDR3 nucleotides: TGCGCCAGCAGTGCTTTTGGGACATCCACGAGCGCAGATACGCAGTATTTT. Protein: CASSAFGTSTSADTQYF. The entire variable domain, with the rest obtained from reference TRBV5-1 and TRBJ2-3, is as follows: KAGVTQTPRYLIKTRGQQVTLSCSPISGHRSVSWYQQTPGQGLQFLFEYFSETQRNKGNFPGRFSGRQFSNSRSEMNVSTLELGDSALYLCASSAFGTSTSADTQYFGPGTRLTVL.

In its sample, this clonotype was seen many times. The chain joins TRBV11-2 to TRBJ1-5, with TRBD1 as a possible D gene (5 bases). Per germline, CDR1 SGHAT and CDR2 FQNNGV. With 3 bases removed from V and 3 bases from J, the gap between germline ends came to 12 bases. The CDR3 is 15 residues long. CDR3 sequence reads: CASSLGQGTNQPQHF. In DNA, the CDR3 is TGTGCCAGCAGCTTGGGCCAGGGAACCAATCAGCCCCAGCATTTT.